A selection of T cell receptor beta chains follows, all from one sample in a study of blood T cell repertoires in COVID-19. Generated by immunoSEQ multiplex PCR, the TCRdb table keeps only in-frame clones and is missing some. The top ten clones hold approximately 2.1% of a sample with 200,000 to 250,000 clones, about 83% of them seen once. The sample taken for sequencing was PBMCs or T cells enriched from blood (not recorded which). The receptors originated from a woman aged 45-65 years who had recovered from COVID-19. Both conserved end residues are part of each CDR3. A D gene is named only where the DNA matches it firmly.

v_call d_call cdr3_aa
TRBV19 - CASSLQGERRGYTF
TRBV29-1 - CSVLIQAPNQPQHF
TRBV9 TRBD1 CASTPGQGNYGYTF
TRBV4-2 - CASSQNRDNEQFF
TRBV29-1 - CSVGSLQRFQETQYF
TRBV27 TRBD2 CASNPGLDPREQYF
TRBV6-5 - CASSYSRGSYEQYF
TRBV5-1 TRBD2 CASSFRGAGELFF
TRBV7-8 - CASRIPRDNEQFF
TRBV1 - CTSSQDPPEGYGYTF
TRBV7-9 TRBD2 CASIRPLAGGSGELFF
TRBV7-2 TRBD1 CASSSSTGSNQPQHF
TRBV19 - CASSIDPEVSPLHF
TRBV18 - CASSPDVPGEQYF
TRBV4-1 TRBD2 CASSQRGSRDTGELFF
TRBV30 - CAWSASRTDSSNQPQHF
TRBV11-3 - CASSLGEQEFF
TRBV12-5 - CASGRARGSGSYEQYF
TRBV5-6 TRBD1 CASSSRQGHYEQYF
TRBV7-9 - CASSWRVYGYTF
TRBV28 TRBD1 CASSLSGQSLRNYGYTF
TRBV14 - CASSQGTGHYNEKLFF
TRBV27 TRBD1 CASSPRTGQNTEAFF
TRBV9 TRBD1 CASSPRTGSSRLFF
TRBV7-2 - CASSLSSRNTEAFF
TRBV12-3/TRBV12-4 TRBD2 CASSSLLAGEQFF
TRBV7-9 - CATPGAGEETQYF
TRBV7-2 - CASSLGSQGVGYTF
TRBV6-1 - CASSDLTETEAFF
TRBV5-1 - CASTLTIQDRPLRGTEAFF
TRBV3-1/TRBV3-2 - CASSPTGTGEAFF
TRBV28 TRBD1 CASSSLAGTVNQPQHF
TRBV11-3 - CASSLTVTGSKNIQYF
TRBV4-2 - CASSQDKRDGPEAFF
TRBV7-8 - CASSSGFRRVATTVQETQYF
TRBV5-1 TRBD2 CASSTLAGGRTYNEQFF
TRBV7-7 TRBD1 CASSRTGPRETQYF
TRBV18 - CASLSRGYDTEAFF
TRBV12-3/TRBV12-4 - CASSLFQETQYF
TRBV7-2 - CASSLLVLSTDTQYF
TRBV9 - CASSPSGSTDTQYF
TRBV7-9 - CASSLAIQGLRERYTQYF
TRBV5-1 - CASSLGLTRGTDTQYF
TRBV19 - CASGTGNTIYF
TRBV7-2 - CASSLVSGSDVSYEQYF
TRBV6-5 - CASSLAWTTDTQYF
TRBV30 - CAWAFQGTGELFF
TRBV7-3 TRBD1 CASSFEGAFTDTQYF
TRBV4-3 - CASSQESGTPLHF
TRBV18 - CASSPALQGSTEAFF
TRBV5-8 - CASSLHGQPHF
TRBV18 - CASGGDSNQPQHF
TRBV5-8 TRBD1 CASSLGQGREKLFF
TRBV7-2 - CASSSKPWPGVEGTEAFF
TRBV18 - CASSPIGQDYGYTF